Given below is one TCR beta chain in context. The table lists this clone with a few counts. The antigen this receptor binds is unknown. The input lacks base qualities; no much larger clone sits a single base away. V loses 5 bases, J loses 6 bases, and the germline ends lie 15 bases apart. CDR1 SGHRS and CDR2 YFSETQ were looked up in the germline V gene. The CDR3, cysteine through phenylalanine, is 15 amino acids long. Just the 45-base CDR3 DNA is kept, in frame starting at base 1. A FACSAria II was used to sort memory CD4+ T cells, defined as single viable CD3+CD4+CD8-CD45RO+ cells. To determine CMV serostatus, a Roche Elecsys assay was used that detects serum IgG against CMV pp150, pp28, p38 and p52. After the samples were thawed, total CD4+ T cells were enriched through positive selection using CD4 magnetic microbeads. The samples came from a separate study whose specific focus was interrogating the CD4+ T cell memory repertoire. Peripheral blood mononuclear cells were isolated and cryopreserved following standard operating procedures; serum was stored at -80 °C. The staining used CD3-PerCP (BW264/56), CD4-APC (RPA-T4), CD45RO-PE (UCHT1) and CD8-Pacific Orange (3B5) antibodies, and Sytox blue was used to exclude non-viable cells.

The Quick-DNA Microprep Kit was used to extract genomic DNA from the sorted cells. TCRbeta DNA was amplified with the immunoSEQ hsTCRbeta kit following the manufacturer's protocol. An Illumina MiSeq instrument was used to sequence the TCRbeta libraries. The original pipeline was this. Once out-of-frame sequences had been removed, 2,204,828 distinct TCRbeta sequences were left, which works out to an average of roughly 67,000 per individual. Each individual was scored according to the count of 160 or so previously reported CMV-associated TCRbeta sequences and the total productive distinct TCRbeta count. A beta-binomial model was reimplemented in Python, and random forests from scikit-learn, run with default parameters, were trained on data from the US cohort. Classifier performance on the Belgian cohort was summarized as median AUC with percentile confidence intervals over 10,000 bootstrap iterations. Held by TCRdb, this immuneACCESS table contains in-frame sequences only and omits some clones. Under half of the omission traces to an unresolved V gene where checked; the cause of the rest is unknown. The V and J calls and clone size come from that table; D and trimming were worked out from the DNA. The sample has around 32,000 clones on record, around 74% of them singletons. Jointly, the top ten make up about 0.65% of the sample.

This sample is part of a study of memory CD4+ T cells and cytomegalovirus serostatus (dated by TCRdb to the late 2010s). Notes on the research overall: The 35 or so healthy Belgian adults in the cohort included 9 who were CMV seropositive and about 24 who were CMV seronegative. To replicate a published TCR-based CMV serostatus classifier, the study sequenced CD4+ memory TCRbeta repertoires from a Belgian cohort whose cytomegalovirus serostatus was known.

Overall study outcomes, separate from this receptor: Of 170 or so previously reported CMV-associated TCRbeta sequences, around 70 appeared in the CD4+ memory repertoires, each in one to five individuals. On the Belgian cohort, the classifier based on the original framework reached a median bootstrapped AUC of roughly 0.94, with a 95% CI of 0.76-1.00. The results were interpreted as suggesting that the CMV-associated TCR signature is mostly present in the CD4+ memory repertoire. For CMV serostatus prediction, a median bootstrapped AUC of about 0.96 was reached with the original framework, and a median bootstrapped AUC of roughly 0.9 was reached with a US-trained random forest. Unlike the original study, which covered naive and memory CD4+ and CD8+ populations, the Belgian study sequenced only CD4+CD45RO+ memory cells.

The source material was memory CD4+ T cells from blood. The rearrangement combines TRBV5-1 with TRBJ1-6, with TRBD1 perhaps the D gene, on 6 matching bases. The source is an adult in good health and CMV-seronegative. Some clones in this sample may be carry-over from other donors' samples. The DNA sequence is TGCGCCAGCAGTGCCCTTGAGGGGGGTAATTCACCCCTCCACTTT. The encoded protein is CASSALEGGNSPLHF.